This T cell receptor (beta chain) appears in the sequencing data of a study of T-cell reconstitution after alpha-beta-depleted transplantation in children. Overall study results and limits: As was reported, about two months after transplant, alpha-beta T cells came from several hundred expanded graft clones. TCRbeta diversity was high at day 60 in some patients (a result of surviving recipient T cells and thymic progenitors). Among T cells one year after transplant, newly produced cells accounted for most counts and diversity.

CDR3 length: 12 amino acids. Trimming shortened V by 4 bases and J by 5 bases, and 11 bases separated the two germline ends. CDR1 SQVTM and CDR2 ANQGSEA come from the germline V gene. TCRbeta library construction was performed incorporating unique molecular identifiers. MiXCR was run by TCRdb on the PCR reads, yielding one entry per CDR3 protein. This table has about 830,000 distinct CDR3 sequences, under 20% appearing once. On this clonotype: Its specificity is not known.

J is TRBJ2-5 and V is TRBV29-1; possible D gene TRBD2, 6 bases. This material consisted of PBMCs, mostly from graft donor cells, taken 360 days after TCRalphabeta/CD19-depleted stem cell transplant. The TCR comes from a male patient younger than 18 who had a stem cell transplant for acute lymphoblastic leukemia, so the T cells may come from the graft donor. CDR3 protein: CSVVSSGETQYF. In DNA form, the CDR3 reads TGCAGCGTTGTATCCAGCGGGGAGACCCAGTACTTC.